A selection of T cell receptor beta chains follows, all from one sample in a study of metastatic and nonmetastatic thyroid tumors. MiXCR was used by TCRdb to re-call the PCR reads. The table has roughly 50,000 clones, 22% seen once. The sequencing input was blood. The source is a male donor with papillary thyroid cancer or a benign thyroid nodule (not recorded which). Some clones in this sample may be carry-over from other donors' samples. Each CDR3 is given with its conserved first and last residue. D genes are given only for firm matches. Clone sizes are given selectively: once, few, many, or a class where the clone is expanded.

V gene: TRBV20-1; J gene: TRBJ1-6; D gene: -; clone size: -; CDR3 DNA: TGCAGTGCTAGGGTCAGAGTCTTGGGGACATTTGAATCACCCCTCCACTTT; CDR3 protein: CSARVRVLGTFESPLHF
V gene: TRBV7-2; J gene: TRBJ2-2; D gene: -; clone size: few; CDR3 DNA: TGTGCCAGCAGCTGGGGGTTTTACGCCTGGGAGCTGTTTTTT; CDR3 protein: CASSWGFYAWELFF
V gene: TRBV5-1; J gene: TRBJ2-2; D gene: -; clone size: many; CDR3 DNA: TGCGCCAGCAGCCAGTCCAGGGTCACCGGGGAGCTGTTTTTT; CDR3 protein: CASSQSRVTGELFF
V gene: TRBV3-1; J gene: TRBJ2-3; D gene: -; clone size: -; CDR3 DNA: TGTGCCAGCAGCCAAGAACGGGGTGTAGATACGCAGTATTTT; CDR3 protein: CASSQERGVDTQYF
V gene: TRBV11-2; J gene: TRBJ1-2; D gene: -; clone size: medium-sized; CDR3 DNA: TGTGCCAGCAGCTTTAGGACAGCGGGAGGCTACACCTTC; CDR3 protein: CASSFRTAGGYTF
V gene: TRBV11-2; J gene: TRBJ2-7; D gene: -; clone size: -; CDR3 DNA: TGTGCCAGCAGCTTAGATCCCGGAACCTACGAGCAGTACTTC; CDR3 protein: CASSLDPGTYEQYF
V gene: TRBV20-1; J gene: TRBJ1-5; D gene: -; clone size: many; CDR3 DNA: TGCAGCGCAGGGCCAGGGCATAGCAATCAGCCCCAGCATTTT; CDR3 protein: CSAGPGHSNQPQHF
V gene: TRBV19; J gene: TRBJ2-1; D gene: TRBD1; clone size: few; CDR3 DNA: TGTGCCAGTAGTTTTCGCCGGGACAGGGGCAATGAGCAGTTCTTC; CDR3 protein: CASSFRRDRGNEQFF
V gene: TRBV12-3/TRBV12-4; J gene: TRBJ2-2; D gene: -; clone size: few; CDR3 DNA: TGTGCCAGCAGTTCCTTCGTGGCGGGTCGAACCGTGGAGCTGTTTTTT; CDR3 protein: CASSSFVAGRTVELFF
V gene: TRBV5-1; J gene: TRBJ2-3; D gene: -; clone size: -; CDR3 DNA: TGCGCCAGCAGCCCGTGCCTAGCCTCCGTAGATACGCAGTATTTT; CDR3 protein: CASSPCLASVDTQYF
V gene: TRBV27; J gene: TRBJ1-2; D gene: TRBD1; clone size: -; CDR3 DNA: TGTGCCAGCAGTCCTAGGGGGCATGTCTATGGCTACACCTTC; CDR3 protein: CASSPRGHVYGYTF
V gene: TRBV20-1; J gene: TRBJ2-7; D gene: TRBD2; clone size: -; CDR3 DNA: TGCAGTGCTAGAAGCGGGACCTACGAGCAGTACTTC; CDR3 protein: CSARSGTYEQYF
V gene: TRBV7-8; J gene: TRBJ1-2; D gene: -; clone size: few; CDR3 DNA: TGTGCCAGCAGCTTAGAGTCAGGCCCTTATGGCTACACCTTC; CDR3 protein: CASSLESGPYGYTF
V gene: TRBV20-1; J gene: TRBJ2-7; D gene: -; clone size: medium-sized; CDR3 DNA: TGCAGTGCACCCTTGCCGGAGGGGGATGCCTACGAGCAGTACTTC; CDR3 protein: CSAPLPEGDAYEQYF
V gene: TRBV19; J gene: TRBJ2-2; D gene: -; clone size: many; CDR3 DNA: TGTGCCAGTAGTATAGCCGTAACAGGGTCGAACACCGGGGAGCTGTTTTTT; CDR3 protein: CASSIAVTGSNTGELFF
V gene: TRBV28; J gene: TRBJ2-7; D gene: TRBD2; clone size: few; CDR3 DNA: TGTGCCAGCAGACCTAGCGGGTCATCCTACGATCAGTACTTC; CDR3 protein: CASRPSGSSYDQYF
V gene: TRBV10-3; J gene: TRBJ1-1; D gene: -; clone size: many; CDR3 DNA: TGTGCCATCACTTCGAAGGTGAACACTGAAGCTTTCTTT; CDR3 protein: CAITSKVNTEAFF
V gene: TRBV7-6; J gene: TRBJ2-7; D gene: -; clone size: many; CDR3 DNA: TGTGCCAGCAGCTTAGTGGCACAGAGCTCCTACGAGCAGTACTTC; CDR3 protein: CASSLVAQSSYEQYF
V gene: TRBV28; J gene: TRBJ2-1; D gene: TRBD2; clone size: many; CDR3 DNA: TGTGCCAGCGCCGAGGGGACTAGCGGGGCCGGGCAGTTCTTC; CDR3 protein: CASAEGTSGAGQFF
V gene: TRBV12-3/TRBV12-4; J gene: TRBJ1-6; D gene: -; clone size: many; CDR3 DNA: TGTGCCAGCAGTTTAGTTGAAACTTCACCCCTCCACTTT; CDR3 protein: CASSLVETSPLHF
V gene: TRBV19; J gene: TRBJ2-7; D gene: TRBD2; clone size: many; CDR3 DNA: TGTGCCAGTAGCCTGGAAGGCAGACTAGGACTAGCGGACACCTACGAGCAGTACTTC; CDR3 protein: CASSLEGRLGLADTYEQYF
V gene: TRBV5-5; J gene: TRBJ2-1; D gene: -; clone size: many; CDR3 DNA: TGTGCCAGCAGCTTGGAAGTCTGGCGGACAGCCTACAATGAGCAGTTCTTC; CDR3 protein: CASSLEVWRTAYNEQFF
V gene: TRBV5-1; J gene: TRBJ2-5; D gene: -; clone size: many; CDR3 DNA: TGCGCCAGCAGCTTGGAAGCCGCGCAAGAGACCCAGTACTTC; CDR3 protein: CASSLEAAQETQYF
V gene: TRBV18; J gene: TRBJ1-5; D gene: -; clone size: -; CDR3 DNA: TGTGCCAGCTCACCTTCCCTGTACCAACAGCCCCAGCATTTT; CDR3 protein: CASSPSLYQQPQHF
V gene: TRBV6-1; J gene: TRBJ2-7; D gene: TRBD1; clone size: few; CDR3 DNA: TGTGCCAGCAGCCTCAAAGGACAGGGGGCGCGGCAGCAGTACTTC; CDR3 protein: CASSLKGQGARQQYF
V gene: TRBV6-2/TRBV6-3; J gene: TRBJ2-7; D gene: TRBD1; clone size: -; CDR3 DNA: TGTGCCAGCAGACGGATTGACAGGGGGGACGTATCCTACGAGCAGTACTTC; CDR3 protein: CASRRIDRGDVSYEQYF
V gene: TRBV20-1; J gene: TRBJ2-7; D gene: TRBD2; clone size: medium-sized; CDR3 DNA: TGCAGTGCTAGAGCCCCGGCCTCGACTAGCGGGAGAAACGAGCAGTACTTC; CDR3 protein: CSARAPASTSGRNEQYF
V gene: TRBV19; J gene: TRBJ2-1; D gene: TRBD2; clone size: many; CDR3 DNA: TGTGCCAGTAGTAGTCCCAGGGGACTAGCGGGAGGAAACAATGAGCAGTTCTTC; CDR3 protein: CASSSPRGLAGGNNEQFF
V gene: TRBV7-9; J gene: TRBJ2-4; D gene: TRBD2; clone size: once; CDR3 DNA: TGTGCCAGCAGCCCTCCGGAGCGGGGTAGGCGAGACATTCAGTACTTC; CDR3 protein: CASSPPERGRRDIQYF
V gene: TRBV5-1; J gene: TRBJ2-1; D gene: -; clone size: many; CDR3 DNA: TGCGCCAGCAGCTTGGGAATGACAGGAGTTTACAATGAGCAGTTCTTC; CDR3 protein: CASSLGMTGVYNEQFF
V gene: TRBV28; J gene: TRBJ2-1; D gene: -; clone size: many; CDR3 DNA: TGTGCCAGCAGCCCCTACCTAGCGCAGCAGTTCTTC; CDR3 protein: CASSPYLAQQFF
V gene: TRBV12-3/TRBV12-4; J gene: TRBJ1-5; D gene: -; clone size: many; CDR3 DNA: TGTGCCAGCAGTTTTGGTCGATATAGCAATCAGCCCCAGCATTTT; CDR3 protein: CASSFGRYSNQPQHF
V gene: TRBV5-1; J gene: TRBJ2-1; D gene: TRBD2; clone size: many; CDR3 DNA: TGCGCCAGCAGCTTGGAGGGACTAGGTGGGATCAATGAGCAGTTCTTC; CDR3 protein: CASSLEGLGGINEQFF
V gene: TRBV14; J gene: TRBJ2-7; D gene: TRBD2; clone size: many; CDR3 DNA: TGTGCCAGCAGCCAAGCCCTAGCGGGTAACTACGAGCAGTACTTC; CDR3 protein: CASSQALAGNYEQYF
V gene: TRBV29-1; J gene: TRBJ2-7; D gene: -; clone size: many; CDR3 DNA: TGCAGCGTTTTGGGCACCTCCTACGAGCAGTACTTC; CDR3 protein: CSVLGTSYEQYF
V gene: TRBV18; J gene: TRBJ1-5; D gene: -; clone size: many; CDR3 DNA: TGTGCCAGCTCCCTCGGACACTCTAATCAGCCCCAGCATTTT; CDR3 protein: CASSLGHSNQPQHF
V gene: TRBV10-3; J gene: TRBJ2-1; D gene: TRBD2; clone size: many; CDR3 DNA: TGTGCCATCAGTGATTCGCGGGAGGGCATTTTCCATGAGCAGTTCTTC; CDR3 protein: CAISDSREGIFHEQFF
V gene: TRBV20-1; J gene: TRBJ2-7; D gene: -; clone size: -; CDR3 DNA: TGCAGTGTAGATGGCCGTGAATACGAGCAGTACTTC; CDR3 protein: CSVDGREYEQYF
V gene: TRBV5-1; J gene: TRBJ2-7; D gene: TRBD2; clone size: many; CDR3 DNA: TGCGCCAGCACCAGGACTAGCGGCTCCTACGAGCAGTACTTC; CDR3 protein: CASTRTSGSYEQYF
V gene: TRBV14; J gene: TRBJ2-5; D gene: -; clone size: many; CDR3 DNA: TGTGCCAGCAGCTCAGCGAACATGGGGACGAAGTACTTC; CDR3 protein: CASSSANMGTKYF
V gene: TRBV20-1; J gene: TRBJ2-7; D gene: TRBD1; clone size: -; CDR3 DNA: TGCAGTGCTAGAGGGACAGGGGGATTTATCTACGAGCAGTACTTC; CDR3 protein: CSARGTGGFIYEQYF
V gene: TRBV12-3/TRBV12-4; J gene: TRBJ1-1; D gene: -; clone size: few; CDR3 DNA: TGTGCCAGCAGCTCTAGGACGAGGAACACTGAAGCTTTCTTT; CDR3 protein: CASSSRTRNTEAFF
V gene: TRBV2; J gene: TRBJ1-1; D gene: TRBD1; clone size: many; CDR3 DNA: TGTGCTAGCAGCGCAGGGACAGGATTTCCCCTAGCTTTCTTT; CDR3 protein: CASSAGTGFPLAFF
V gene: TRBV3-1; J gene: TRBJ2-5; D gene: -; clone size: many; CDR3 DNA: TGTGCCAGCAGCCAAGAGGGACAAGAGACCCAGTACTTC; CDR3 protein: CASSQEGQETQYF
V gene: TRBV5-1; J gene: TRBJ2-5; D gene: TRBD2; clone size: few; CDR3 DNA: TGCGCTAGCAGCCGGGGTAGCGGGATGGGTCAAGAGACCCAGTACTTC; CDR3 protein: CASSRGSGMGQETQYF
V gene: TRBV27; J gene: TRBJ1-2; D gene: -; clone size: many; CDR3 DNA: TGTGCCAGCAGTTCTGGTGTTACAAGCCCCCTCTATGGCTACACCTTC; CDR3 protein: CASSSGVTSPLYGYTF
V gene: TRBV5-1; J gene: TRBJ2-3; D gene: -; clone size: -; CDR3 DNA: TGCGCCAGCAGCTTGGGTCCGCAGGGAAGCACAGATACGCAGTATTTT; CDR3 protein: CASSLGPQGSTDTQYF
V gene: TRBV4-1; J gene: TRBJ2-7; D gene: -; clone size: -; CDR3 DNA: TGCGCCAGCAGCCCAGATCGGACCAGGGAGTACGAGCAGTACTTC; CDR3 protein: CASSPDRTREYEQYF
V gene: TRBV3-1; J gene: TRBJ2-5; D gene: -; clone size: many; CDR3 DNA: TGTGCCAGCAGCCCTAGTGACTATAGCCGGGGGACCCAGTACTTC; CDR3 protein: CASSPSDYSRGTQYF
V gene: TRBV27; J gene: TRBJ2-2; D gene: -; clone size: many; CDR3 DNA: TGTGCCAGCAGTTTGGGAGGGGGTATTAACGGGGAGCTGTTTTTT; CDR3 protein: CASSLGGGINGELFF
V gene: TRBV20-1; J gene: TRBJ1-5; D gene: -; clone size: few; CDR3 DNA: TGCAGTGCTAGAGATCGGGTGACAGGCACCCAGCATTTT; CDR3 protein: CSARDRVTGTQHF
V gene: TRBV2; J gene: TRBJ2-1; D gene: -; clone size: many; CDR3 DNA: TGTGCCAGCCGGGGGCGAGGAATCGATGAGCAGTTCTTC; CDR3 protein: CASRGRGIDEQFF
V gene: TRBV7-2; J gene: TRBJ1-1; D gene: -; clone size: -; CDR3 DNA: TGTGCCAGCAGCCCCCCCAGTGTCAACACTGAAGCTTTCTTT; CDR3 protein: CASSPPSVNTEAFF
V gene: TRBV27; J gene: TRBJ2-7; D gene: -; clone size: many; CDR3 DNA: TGTGCCAGCAGTCCCCGAGACAGTTACTACGAGCAGTACTTC; CDR3 protein: CASSPRDSYYEQYF
V gene: TRBV27; J gene: TRBJ1-2; D gene: -; clone size: -; CDR3 DNA: TGTGCCAGCAGTTTATCTGCAGGGGAAGGCTACACCTTC; CDR3 protein: CASSLSAGEGYTF
V gene: TRBV20-1; J gene: TRBJ2-2; D gene: -; clone size: many; CDR3 DNA: TGCAGTGCTAGAGGGGGGCCCGGGGTGGCCGGGGAGCTGTTTTTT; CDR3 protein: CSARGGPGVAGELFF
V gene: TRBV6-1; J gene: TRBJ1-2; D gene: TRBD1; clone size: many; CDR3 DNA: TGTGCCAGCAGTGAAGCTACAGGGGTTTGGTATGGCTACACCTTC; CDR3 protein: CASSEATGVWYGYTF